This passage covers 5 T cell receptor beta chains from one sample sequenced in a study of tumor-infiltrating lymphocytes in primary liver carcinoma. Extraction also yielded germline DNA, while blood RNA was obtained from unsorted whole blood. TCR beta cDNA was prepared out of around 460 ng total RNA by means of a constant-region primer. A slightly modified ARM-PCR protocol with three nested multiplex PCR rounds produced these TCR beta libraries. Each of the first two PCR rounds ran approximately 11 cycles with TRBV1-TRBV30 forward and C-beta reverse primers. Each CDR3 protein is one row after TCRdb ran MiXCR on the multiplex PCR reads. This sample has roughly 330,000 distinct CDR3 sequences; 65% occur once, and the top ten carry about 6%. Sequencing was done on a sample of peripheral blood. The receptors were sampled from a middle-aged man with primary liver carcinoma and hepatitis B virus infection.

Points on this clonotype: A much larger clone differs by one base, so this may be a read error. The V call is TRBV4-1, the J call TRBJ2-2; 8 bases are a match to TRBD1. The CDR3 spans 15 residues. Germline lookup yields CDR1 MGHRA and CDR2 YSYEKL. CDR3 region: CTSSQGAWGTGELFF. As DNA, the CDR3 is TGCACCAGCAGTCAGGGGGCTTGGGGCACCGGGGAGCTGTTTTTT.

The chain joins TRBV11-2 to TRBJ2-7; tentative D call: TRBD2 (5 bases). The CDR3 runs 15 residues. The V and J ends lost 3 bases and 3 bases respectively, with 15 bases between them. CDR1 is SGHAT, CDR2 FQNNGV, per germline. CDR3 nucleotides: TGTGCCAGCAGCTTCGGACGGGGTGGGATCTACGAGCAGTACTTC. Its protein is CASSFGRGGIYEQYF.

Ten or more counts support this clonotype. This chain uses TRBV10-3 with TRBJ2-7; D is possibly TRBD2 (5 bases). Germline V CDR1 and CDR2: ENHRY, SYGVKD. The CDR3 covers 15 residues. Trimming shortened V by 4 bases and J by 0 bases, and 13 bases separated the two germline ends. The CDR3 reads CAISVGEATSYEQYF. CDR3 bases: TGTGCCATCAGTGTCGGGGAAGCAACCTCCTACGAGCAGTACTTC.

At least ten counts were recorded for this clonotype. This chain joins TRBV12-3 or TRBV12-4 and TRBJ2-1; possible D gene TRBD2, 6 bases. The CDR3 is 13 residues long. V was clipped by 7 bases and J by 5 bases, with 12 bases between them. The CDR3 sequence is CASTGDSDNEQFF. CDR3 nucleotides: TGTGCCAGCACCGGGGACTCTGACAATGAGCAGTTCTTC.

This clonotype was seen repeatedly, ten times or more. This chain connects TRBV10-3 to TRBJ2-7; possibly TRBD1 for D (6 bases). Looked up from germline, CDR1 is ENHRY and CDR2 is SYGVKD. The CDR3 length is 12 residues. V lost 10 bases and J 0 bases, leaving 10 bases between the germline ends. The CDR3 region has the DNA TGTGCCACCAACAGGGACTCCTACGAGCAGTACTTC. This encodes CATNRDSYEQYF.